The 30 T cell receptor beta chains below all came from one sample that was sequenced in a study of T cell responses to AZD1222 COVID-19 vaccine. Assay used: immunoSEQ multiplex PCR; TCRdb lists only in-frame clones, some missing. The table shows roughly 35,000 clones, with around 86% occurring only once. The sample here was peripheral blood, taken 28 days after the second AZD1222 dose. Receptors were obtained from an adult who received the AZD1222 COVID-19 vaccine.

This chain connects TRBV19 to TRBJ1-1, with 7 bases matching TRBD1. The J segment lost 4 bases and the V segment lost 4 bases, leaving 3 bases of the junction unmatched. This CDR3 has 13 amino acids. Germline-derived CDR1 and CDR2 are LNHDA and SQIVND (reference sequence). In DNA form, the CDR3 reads TGTGCCAGTAGTACCGCAGGGGGCACTGAAGCTTTCTTT. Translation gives CASSTAGGTEAFF.

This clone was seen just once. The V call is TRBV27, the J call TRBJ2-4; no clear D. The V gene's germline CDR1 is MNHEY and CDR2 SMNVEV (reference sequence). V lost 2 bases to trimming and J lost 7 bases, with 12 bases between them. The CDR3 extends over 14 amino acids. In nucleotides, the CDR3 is TGTGCCAGCAGTTTAATCGCGCCCGGTAACATTCAGTACTTC. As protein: CASSLIAPGNIQYF.

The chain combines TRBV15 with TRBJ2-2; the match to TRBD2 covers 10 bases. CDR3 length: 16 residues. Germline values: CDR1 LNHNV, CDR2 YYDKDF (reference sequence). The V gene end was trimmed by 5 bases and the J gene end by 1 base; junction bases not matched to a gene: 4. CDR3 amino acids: CATSSGLAENTGELFF. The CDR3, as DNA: TGTGCCACCAGCTCCGGACTAGCGGAGAACACCGGGGAGCTGTTTTTT.

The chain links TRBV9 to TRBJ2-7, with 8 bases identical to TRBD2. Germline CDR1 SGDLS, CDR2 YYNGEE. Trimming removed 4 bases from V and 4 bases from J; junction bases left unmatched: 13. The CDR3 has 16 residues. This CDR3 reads CASSPTGGRAAYEQYF. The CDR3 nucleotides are TGTGCCAGCAGCCCTACGGGAGGGAGGGCCGCGTACGAGCAGTACTTC.

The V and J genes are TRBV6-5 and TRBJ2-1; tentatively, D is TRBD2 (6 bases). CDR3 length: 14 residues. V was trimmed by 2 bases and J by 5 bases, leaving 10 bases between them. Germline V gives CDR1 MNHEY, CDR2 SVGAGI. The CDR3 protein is CASSYTPGDNEQFF. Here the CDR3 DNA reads TGTGCCAGCAGTTACACCCCGGGGGACAATGAGCAGTTCTTC.

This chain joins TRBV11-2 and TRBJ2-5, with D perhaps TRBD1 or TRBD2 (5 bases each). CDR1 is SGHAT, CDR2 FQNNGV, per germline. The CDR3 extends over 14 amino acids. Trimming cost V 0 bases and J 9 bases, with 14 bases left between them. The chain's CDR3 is CASSLDRDLDPQYF. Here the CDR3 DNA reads TGTGCCAGCAGCTTAGACAGGGACCTCGACCCCCAGTACTTC.

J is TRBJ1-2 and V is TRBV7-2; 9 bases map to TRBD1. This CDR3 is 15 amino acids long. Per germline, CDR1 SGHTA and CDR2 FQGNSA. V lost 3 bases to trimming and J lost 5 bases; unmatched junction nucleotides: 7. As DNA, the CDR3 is TGTGCCAGCAGCTTGGGGGGACAGGGCCAATATGGCTACACCTTC. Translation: CASSLGGQGQYGYTF.

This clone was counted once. CDR3 amino acids: CASRRAGTKNIQYF. The CDR3 nucleotides read TGCGCCTCCAGGCGGGCAGGCACCAAAAACATTCAGTACTTC. The rearrangement joins TRBV23-1 to TRBJ2-4; D might be TRBD2 (5 bases). TRBV23-1 is designated an ORF whose function remains uncertain. V was trimmed by 11 bases and J by 2 bases, leaving 16 bases between them. The length of the CDR3 is 14 residues.

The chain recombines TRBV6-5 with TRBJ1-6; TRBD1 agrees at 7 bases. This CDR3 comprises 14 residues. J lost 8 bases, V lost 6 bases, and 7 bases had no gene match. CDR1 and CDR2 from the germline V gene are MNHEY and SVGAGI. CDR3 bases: TGTGCCAGCAGCAGGGGACAGAAAGATTCACCCCTCCACTTT. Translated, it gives CASSRGQKDSPLHF.

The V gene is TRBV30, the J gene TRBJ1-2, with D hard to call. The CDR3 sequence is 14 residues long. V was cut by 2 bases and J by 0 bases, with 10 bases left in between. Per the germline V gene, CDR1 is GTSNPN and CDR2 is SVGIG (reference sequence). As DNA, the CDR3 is TGTGCCTGGAGTCTAGGGAGGGCTAACTATGGCTACACCTTC. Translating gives CAWSLGRANYGYTF.

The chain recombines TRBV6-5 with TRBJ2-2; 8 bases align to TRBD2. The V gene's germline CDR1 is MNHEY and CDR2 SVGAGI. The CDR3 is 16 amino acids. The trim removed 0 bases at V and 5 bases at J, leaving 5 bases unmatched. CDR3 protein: CASSYSGTRVTGELFF. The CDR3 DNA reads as TGTGCCAGCAGTTACTCCGGGACTAGGGTGACCGGGGAGCTGTTTTTT.

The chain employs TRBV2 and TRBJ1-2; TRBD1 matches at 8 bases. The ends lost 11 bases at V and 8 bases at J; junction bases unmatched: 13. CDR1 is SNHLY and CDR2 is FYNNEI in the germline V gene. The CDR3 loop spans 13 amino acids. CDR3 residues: CAASDRVNSGYTF. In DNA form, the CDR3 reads TGTGCCGCTTCGGACAGGGTGAATTCCGGCTACACCTTC. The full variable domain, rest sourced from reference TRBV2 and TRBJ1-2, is EPEVTQTPSHQVTQMGQEVILRCVPISNHLYFYWYRQILGQKVEFLVSFYNNEISEKSEIFDDQFSVERPDGSNFTLKIRSTKLEDSAMYFCAASDRVNSGYTFGSGTRLTVV.

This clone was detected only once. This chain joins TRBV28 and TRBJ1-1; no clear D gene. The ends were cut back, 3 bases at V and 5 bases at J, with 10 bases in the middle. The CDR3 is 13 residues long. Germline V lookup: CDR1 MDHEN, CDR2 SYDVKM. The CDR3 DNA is TGTGCCAGCAGTTTTCGGTCCGCAACTGAAGCTTTCTTT. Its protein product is CASSFRSATEAFF.

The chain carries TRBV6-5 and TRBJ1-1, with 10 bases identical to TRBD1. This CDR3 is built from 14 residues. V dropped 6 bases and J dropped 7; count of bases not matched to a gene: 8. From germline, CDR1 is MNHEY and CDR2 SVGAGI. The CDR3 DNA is TGTGCCAGCAGAGGCGCCGGGACAGGGGATGAAGCTTTCTTT. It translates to CASRGAGTGDEAFF.

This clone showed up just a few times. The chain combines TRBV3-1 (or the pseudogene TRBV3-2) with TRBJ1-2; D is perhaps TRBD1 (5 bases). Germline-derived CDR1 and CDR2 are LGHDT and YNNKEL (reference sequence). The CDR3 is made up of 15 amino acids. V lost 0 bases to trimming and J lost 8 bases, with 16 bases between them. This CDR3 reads CASSQDVSQGRGYTF. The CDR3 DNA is TGTGCCAGCAGCCAAGATGTCTCGCAGGGAAGAGGCTACACCTTC.

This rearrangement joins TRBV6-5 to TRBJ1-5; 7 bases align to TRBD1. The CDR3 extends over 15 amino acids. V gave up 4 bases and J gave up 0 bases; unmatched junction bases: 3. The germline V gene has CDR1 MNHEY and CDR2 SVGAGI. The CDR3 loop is CASSWDSVSNQPQHF. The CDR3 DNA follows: TGTGCCAGCAGTTGGGACAGCGTTAGCAATCAGCCCCAGCATTTT.

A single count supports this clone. The CDR3 here is CASTGTGFNEQYF. CDR3 bases: TGTGCCAGTACCGGGACAGGGTTCAACGAGCAGTACTTC. V usage is TRBV6-5 and J usage is TRBJ2-7, with 9 bases identical to TRBD1. This CDR3 spans 13 amino acids. Germline V gene data show CDR1 as MNHEY and CDR2 as SVGAGI. The junction had 8 bases not matched to a gene; V was cut back by 9 bases and J by 5 bases.

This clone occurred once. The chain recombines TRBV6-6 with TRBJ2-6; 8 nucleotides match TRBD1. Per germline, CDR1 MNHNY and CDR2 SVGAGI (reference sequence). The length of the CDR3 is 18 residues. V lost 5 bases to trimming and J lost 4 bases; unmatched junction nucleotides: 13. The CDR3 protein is CASSPLRRQGTGANVLTF. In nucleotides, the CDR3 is TGTGCCAGCAGTCCTTTACGCCGACAGGGGACCGGGGCCAACGTCCTGACTTTC.

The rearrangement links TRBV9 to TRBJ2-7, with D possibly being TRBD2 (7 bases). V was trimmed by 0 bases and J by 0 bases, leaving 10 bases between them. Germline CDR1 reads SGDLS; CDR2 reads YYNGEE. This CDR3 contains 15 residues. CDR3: CASSVEGGSSYEQYF. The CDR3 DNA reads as TGTGCCAGCAGCGTAGAGGGGGGGAGCTCCTACGAGCAGTACTTC. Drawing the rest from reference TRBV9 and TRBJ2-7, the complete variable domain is DSGVTQTPKHLITATGQRVTLRCSPRSGDLSVYWYQQSLDQGLQFLIQYYNGEERAKGNILERFSAQQFPDLHSELNLSSLELGDSALYFCASSVEGGSSYEQYFGPGTRLTVT.

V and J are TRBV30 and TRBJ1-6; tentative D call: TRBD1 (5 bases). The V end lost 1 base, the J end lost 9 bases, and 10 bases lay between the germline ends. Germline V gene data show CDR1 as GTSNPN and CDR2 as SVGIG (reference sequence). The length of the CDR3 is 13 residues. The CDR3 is CAWSAGGSSPLHF. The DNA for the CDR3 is TGTGCCTGGAGTGCCGGGGGGAGTTCACCCCTCCACTTT.

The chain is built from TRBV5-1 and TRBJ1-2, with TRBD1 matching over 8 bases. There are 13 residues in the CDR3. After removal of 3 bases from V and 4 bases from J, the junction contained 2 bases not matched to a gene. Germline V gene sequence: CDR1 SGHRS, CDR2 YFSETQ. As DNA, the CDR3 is TGCGCCAGCAGCTATGGACAGGGCTATGGCTACACCTTC. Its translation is CASSYGQGYGYTF.

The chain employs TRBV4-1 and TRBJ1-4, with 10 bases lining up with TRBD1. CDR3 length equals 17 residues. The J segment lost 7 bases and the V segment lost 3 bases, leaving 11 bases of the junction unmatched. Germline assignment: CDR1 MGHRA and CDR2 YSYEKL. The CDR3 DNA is TGCGCCAGCAGCCAGACTCCGGGACAGGGGAATCGTGAAAAACTGTTTTTT. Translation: CASSQTPGQGNREKLFF.

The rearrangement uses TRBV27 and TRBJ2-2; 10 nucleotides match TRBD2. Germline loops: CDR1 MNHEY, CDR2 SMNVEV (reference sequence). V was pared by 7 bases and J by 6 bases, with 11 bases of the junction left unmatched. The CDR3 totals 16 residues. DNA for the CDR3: TGTGCCAGCACCCCGGGACTAGCGTTTCTAGCCGGGGAGCTGTTTTTT. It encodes CASTPGLAFLAGELFF.

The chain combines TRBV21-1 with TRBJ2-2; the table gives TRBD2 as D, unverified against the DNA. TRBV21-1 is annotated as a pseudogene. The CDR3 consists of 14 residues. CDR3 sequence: CASSNNSEHRGAVF. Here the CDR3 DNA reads TGTGCCAGCAGCAACAACAGCGAACACCGGGGAGCTGTTTTT.

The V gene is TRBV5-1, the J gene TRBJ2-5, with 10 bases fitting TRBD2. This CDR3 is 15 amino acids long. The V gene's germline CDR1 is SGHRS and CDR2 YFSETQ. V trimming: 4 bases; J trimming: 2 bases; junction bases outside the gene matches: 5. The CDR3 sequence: CASSISSGRQETQYF. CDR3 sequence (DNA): TGCGCCAGCAGCATATCTAGCGGGAGACAAGAGACCCAGTACTTC.

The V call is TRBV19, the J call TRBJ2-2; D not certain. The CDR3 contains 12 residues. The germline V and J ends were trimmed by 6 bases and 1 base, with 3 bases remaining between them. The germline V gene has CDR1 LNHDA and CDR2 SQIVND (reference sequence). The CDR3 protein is CASRVNTGELFF. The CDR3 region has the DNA TGTGCCAGTAGGGTGAACACCGGGGAGCTGTTTTTT.

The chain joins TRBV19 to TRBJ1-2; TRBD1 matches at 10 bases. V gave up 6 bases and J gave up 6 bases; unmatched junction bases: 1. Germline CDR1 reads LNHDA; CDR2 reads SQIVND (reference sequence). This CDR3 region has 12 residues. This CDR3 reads CASRTGGNGYTF. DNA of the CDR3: TGTGCCAGTAGGACAGGGGGCAATGGCTACACCTTC.

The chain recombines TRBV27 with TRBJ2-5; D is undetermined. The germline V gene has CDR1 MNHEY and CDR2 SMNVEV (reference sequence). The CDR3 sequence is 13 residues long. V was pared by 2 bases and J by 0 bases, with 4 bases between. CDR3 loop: CASSLRDQETQYF. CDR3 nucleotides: TGTGCCAGCAGTTTACGCGACCAAGAGACCCAGTACTTC.

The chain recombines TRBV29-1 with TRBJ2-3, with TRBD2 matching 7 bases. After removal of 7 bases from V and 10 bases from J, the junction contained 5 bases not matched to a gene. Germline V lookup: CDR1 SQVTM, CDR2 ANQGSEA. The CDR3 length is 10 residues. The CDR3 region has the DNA TGCAGCGGACTAGCAGCGGCGCAGTATTTT. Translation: CSGLAAAQYF.

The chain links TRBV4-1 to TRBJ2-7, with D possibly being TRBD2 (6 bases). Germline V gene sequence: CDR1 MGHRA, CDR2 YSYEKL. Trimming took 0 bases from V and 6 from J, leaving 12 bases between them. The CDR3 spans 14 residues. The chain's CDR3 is CASSQDYGGFEQYF. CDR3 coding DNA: TGCGCCAGCAGCCAAGATTATGGGGGGTTCGAGCAGTACTTC.